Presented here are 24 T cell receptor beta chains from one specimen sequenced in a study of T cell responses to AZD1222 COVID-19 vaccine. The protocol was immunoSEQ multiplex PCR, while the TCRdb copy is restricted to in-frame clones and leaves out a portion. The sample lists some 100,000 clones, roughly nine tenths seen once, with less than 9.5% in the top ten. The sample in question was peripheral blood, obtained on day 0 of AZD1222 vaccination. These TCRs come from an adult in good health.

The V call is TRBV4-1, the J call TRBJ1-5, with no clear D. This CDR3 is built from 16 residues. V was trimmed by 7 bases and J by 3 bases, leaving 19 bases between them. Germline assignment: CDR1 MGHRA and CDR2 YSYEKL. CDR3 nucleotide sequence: TGCGCCAGCACCCCCAACCCCAGCCGGCCCAATCAGCCCCAGCATTTT. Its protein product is CASTPNPSRPNQPQHF.

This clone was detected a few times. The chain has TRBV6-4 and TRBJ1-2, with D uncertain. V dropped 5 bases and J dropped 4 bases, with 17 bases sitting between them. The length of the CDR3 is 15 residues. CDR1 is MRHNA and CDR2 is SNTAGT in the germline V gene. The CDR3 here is CASSPSMRFGYGYTF. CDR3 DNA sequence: TGTGCCAGCAGTCCGTCGATGAGATTTGGCTATGGCTACACCTTC.

The CDR3 loop is CASSRTNTQYF. The CDR3 region has the DNA TGTGCCAGCAGCCGGACGAATACGCAGTATTTT. The chain combines TRBV11-2 with TRBJ2-3; D remains ambiguous. Trimming removed 5 bases at V and 7 bases at J, with 7 bases between. CDR3 size: 11 residues. Germline V gene lookup returns CDR1 SGHAT and CDR2 FQNNGV. Full variable domain (missing parts from reference TRBV11-2 and TRBJ2-3): EAGVAQSPRYKIIEKRQSVAFWCNPISGHATLYWYQQILGQGPKLLIQFQNNGVVDDSQLPKDRFSAERLKGVDSTLKIQPAKLEDSAVYLCASSRTNTQYFGPGTRLTVL.

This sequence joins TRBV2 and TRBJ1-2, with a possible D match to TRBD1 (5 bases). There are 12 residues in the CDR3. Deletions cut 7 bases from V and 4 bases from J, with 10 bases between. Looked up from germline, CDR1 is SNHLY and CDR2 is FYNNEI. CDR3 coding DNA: TGTGCCAGCACCGGGACTTCCTATGGCTACACCTTC. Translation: CASTGTSYGYTF.

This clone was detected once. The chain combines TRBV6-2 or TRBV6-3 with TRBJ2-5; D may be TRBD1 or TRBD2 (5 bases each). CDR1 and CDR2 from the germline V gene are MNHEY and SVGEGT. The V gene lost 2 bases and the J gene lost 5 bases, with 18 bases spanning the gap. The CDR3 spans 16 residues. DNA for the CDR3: TGTGCCAGCAGTTACGCAGTAGGGACCTCGGTGGAGACCCAGTACTTC. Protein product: CASSYAVGTSVETQYF.

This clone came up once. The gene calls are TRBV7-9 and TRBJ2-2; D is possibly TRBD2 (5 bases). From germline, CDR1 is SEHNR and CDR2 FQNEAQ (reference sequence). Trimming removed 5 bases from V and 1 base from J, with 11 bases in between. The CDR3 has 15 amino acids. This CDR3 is CASSPRRLNTGELFF. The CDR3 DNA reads TGTGCCAGCAGCCCCAGGAGGCTGAACACCGGGGAGCTGTTTTTT.

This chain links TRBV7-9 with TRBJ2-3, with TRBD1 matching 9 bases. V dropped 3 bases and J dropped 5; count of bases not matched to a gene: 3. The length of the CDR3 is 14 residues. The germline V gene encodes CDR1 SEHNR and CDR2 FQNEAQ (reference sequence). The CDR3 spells CASSFETGGDTQYF. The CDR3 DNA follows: TGTGCCAGCAGCTTCGAGACAGGGGGAGATACGCAGTATTTT.

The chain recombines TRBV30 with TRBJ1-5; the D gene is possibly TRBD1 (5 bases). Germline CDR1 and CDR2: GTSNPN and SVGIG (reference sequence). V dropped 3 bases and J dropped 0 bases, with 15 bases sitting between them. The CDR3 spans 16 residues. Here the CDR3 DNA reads TGTGCCTGGAGAGTGGGGGGTAGCGTTAGCAATCAGCCCCAGCATTTT. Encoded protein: CAWRVGGSVSNQPQHF.

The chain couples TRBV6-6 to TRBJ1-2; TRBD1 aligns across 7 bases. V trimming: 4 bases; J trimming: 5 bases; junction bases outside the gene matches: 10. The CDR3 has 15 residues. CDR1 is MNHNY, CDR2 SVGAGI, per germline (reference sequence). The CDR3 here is CASSSPGTEDYGYTF. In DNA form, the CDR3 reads TGTGCCAGCAGTTCTCCCGGGACAGAGGATTATGGCTACACCTTC.

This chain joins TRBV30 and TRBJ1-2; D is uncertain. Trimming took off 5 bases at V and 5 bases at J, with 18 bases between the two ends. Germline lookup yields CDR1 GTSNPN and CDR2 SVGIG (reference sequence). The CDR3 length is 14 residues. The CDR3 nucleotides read TGTGCCTGGGTGGACTGGGCCTTCCCTTATGGCTACACCTTC. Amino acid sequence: CAWVDWAFPYGYTF.

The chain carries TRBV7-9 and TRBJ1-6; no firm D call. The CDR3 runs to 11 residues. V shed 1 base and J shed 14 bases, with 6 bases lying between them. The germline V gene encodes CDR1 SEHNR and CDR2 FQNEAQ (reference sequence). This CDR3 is CASSLDRSLHF. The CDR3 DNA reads TGTGCCAGCAGCTTAGATCGGTCCCTCCACTTT.

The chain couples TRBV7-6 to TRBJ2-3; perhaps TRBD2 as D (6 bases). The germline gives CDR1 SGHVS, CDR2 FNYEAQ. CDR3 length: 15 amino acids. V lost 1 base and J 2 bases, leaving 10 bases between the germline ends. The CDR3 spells CASSLVGGFTDTQYF. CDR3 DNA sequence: TGTGCCAGCAGCTTAGTGGGGGGTTTCACAGATACGCAGTATTTT.

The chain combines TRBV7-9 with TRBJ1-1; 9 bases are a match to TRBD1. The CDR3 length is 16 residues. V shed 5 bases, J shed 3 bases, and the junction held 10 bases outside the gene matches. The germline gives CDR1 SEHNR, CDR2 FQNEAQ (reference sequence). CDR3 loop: CASSAGQGRGDTEAFF. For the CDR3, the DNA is TGTGCCAGCAGCGCAGGACAGGGGAGAGGGGACACTGAAGCTTTCTTT. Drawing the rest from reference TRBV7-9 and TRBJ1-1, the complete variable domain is DTGVSQNPRHKITKRGQNVTFRCDPISEHNRLYWYRQTLGQGPEFLTYFQNEAQLEKSRLLSDRFSAERPKGSFSTLEIQRTEQGDSAMYLCASSAGQGRGDTEAFFGQGTRLTVV.

The CDR3 is CASRREGALNTEAFF. In nucleotides, the CDR3 is TGTGCCAGCAGGCGGGAGGGGGCTCTGAACACTGAAGCTTTCTTT. This chain connects TRBV2 to TRBJ1-1; TRBD1 matches 7 bases. Per the germline V gene, CDR1 is SNHLY and CDR2 is FYNNEI. This CDR3 is built from 15 residues. J lost 0 bases, V lost 6 bases, and 7 bases had no gene match.

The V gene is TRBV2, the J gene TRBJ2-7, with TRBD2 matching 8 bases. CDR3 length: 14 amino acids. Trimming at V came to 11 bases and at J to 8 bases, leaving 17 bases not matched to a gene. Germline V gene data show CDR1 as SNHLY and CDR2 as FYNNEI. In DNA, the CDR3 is TGTGCCGCGCTACATCAACTGCGGGAGGTTAAGCAGTACTTC. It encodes CAALHQLREVKQYF. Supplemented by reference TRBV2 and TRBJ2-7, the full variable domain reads EPEVTQTPSHQVTQMGQEVILRCVPISNHLYFYWYRQILGQKVEFLVSFYNNEISEKSEIFDDQFSVERPDGSNFTLKIRSTKLEDSAMYFCAALHQLREVKQYFGPGTRLTVT.

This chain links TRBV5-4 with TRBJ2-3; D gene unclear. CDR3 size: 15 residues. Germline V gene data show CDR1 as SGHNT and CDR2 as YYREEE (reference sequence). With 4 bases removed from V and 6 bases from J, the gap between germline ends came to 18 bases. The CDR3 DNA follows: TGTGCCAGCAGCGCCGGCCGGGTCGTAGGGGATACGCAGTATTTT. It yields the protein CASSAGRVVGDTQYF.

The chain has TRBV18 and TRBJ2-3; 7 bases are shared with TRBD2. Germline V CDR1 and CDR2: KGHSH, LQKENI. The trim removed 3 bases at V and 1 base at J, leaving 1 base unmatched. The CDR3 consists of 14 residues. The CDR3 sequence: CASSPLAGTDTQYF. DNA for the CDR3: TGTGCCAGCTCACCGCTAGCGGGCACAGATACGCAGTATTTT.

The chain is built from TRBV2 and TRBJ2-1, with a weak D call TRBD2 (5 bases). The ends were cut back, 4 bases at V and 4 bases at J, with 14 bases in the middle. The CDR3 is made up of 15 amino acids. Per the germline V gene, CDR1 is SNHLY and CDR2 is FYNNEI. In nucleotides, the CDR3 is TGTGCCAGCAGTGTCGTTTCGAGCGGTTACAATGAGCAGTTCTTC. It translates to CASSVVSSGYNEQFF.

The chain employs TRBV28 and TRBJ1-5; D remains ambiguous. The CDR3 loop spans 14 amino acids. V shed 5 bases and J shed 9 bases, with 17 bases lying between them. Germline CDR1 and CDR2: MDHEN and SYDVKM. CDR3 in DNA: TGTGCCAGCAGTCCTTCGAGCCGCTTCGCGCCCCAGCATTTT. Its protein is CASSPSSRFAPQHF.

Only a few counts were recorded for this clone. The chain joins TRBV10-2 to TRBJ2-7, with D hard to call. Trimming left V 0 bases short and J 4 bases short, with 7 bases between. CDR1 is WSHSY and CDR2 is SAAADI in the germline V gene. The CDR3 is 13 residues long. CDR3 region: CASSESNPYEQYF. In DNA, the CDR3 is TGCGCCAGCAGTGAGTCGAACCCATACGAGCAGTACTTC.

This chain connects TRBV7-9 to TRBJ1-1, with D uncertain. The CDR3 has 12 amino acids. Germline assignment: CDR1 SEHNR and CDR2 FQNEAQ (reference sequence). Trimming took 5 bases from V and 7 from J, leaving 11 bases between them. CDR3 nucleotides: TGTGCCAGCAGCCCTCCAGGCTATGAAGCTTTCTTT. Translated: CASSPPGYEAFF.

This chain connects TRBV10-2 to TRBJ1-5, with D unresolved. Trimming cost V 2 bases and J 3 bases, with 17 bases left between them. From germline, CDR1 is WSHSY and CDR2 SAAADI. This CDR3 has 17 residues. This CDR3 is CASSERFGPGDNQPQHF. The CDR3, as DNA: TGCGCCAGCAGTGAGAGGTTCGGTCCAGGCGACAATCAGCCCCAGCATTTT.

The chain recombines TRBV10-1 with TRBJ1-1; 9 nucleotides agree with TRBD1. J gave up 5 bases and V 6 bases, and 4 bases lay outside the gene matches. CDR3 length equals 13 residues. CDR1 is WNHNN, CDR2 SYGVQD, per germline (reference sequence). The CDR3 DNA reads TGCGCCAGCAGACAGGGGGCAGGAACTGAAGCTTTCTTT. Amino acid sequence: CASRQGAGTEAFF.

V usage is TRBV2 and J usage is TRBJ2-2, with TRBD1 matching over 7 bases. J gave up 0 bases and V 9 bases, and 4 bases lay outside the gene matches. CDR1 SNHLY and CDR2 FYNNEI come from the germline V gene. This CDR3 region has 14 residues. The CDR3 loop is CASRDRPNTGELFF. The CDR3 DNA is TGTGCCAGTAGGGACAGACCGAACACCGGGGAGCTGTTTTTT.